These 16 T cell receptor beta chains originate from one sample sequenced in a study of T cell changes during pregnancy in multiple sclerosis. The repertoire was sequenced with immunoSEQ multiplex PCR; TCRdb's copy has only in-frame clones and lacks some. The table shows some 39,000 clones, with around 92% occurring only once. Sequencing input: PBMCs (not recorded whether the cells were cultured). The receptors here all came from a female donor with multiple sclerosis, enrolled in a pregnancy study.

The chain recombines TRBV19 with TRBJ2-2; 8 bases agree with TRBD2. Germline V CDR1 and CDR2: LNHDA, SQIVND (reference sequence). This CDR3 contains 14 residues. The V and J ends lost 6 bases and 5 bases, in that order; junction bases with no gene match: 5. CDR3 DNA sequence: TGTGCCAGTAGCGGGAGGGCCAAGACCGGGGAGCTGTTTTTT. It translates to CASSGRAKTGELFF.

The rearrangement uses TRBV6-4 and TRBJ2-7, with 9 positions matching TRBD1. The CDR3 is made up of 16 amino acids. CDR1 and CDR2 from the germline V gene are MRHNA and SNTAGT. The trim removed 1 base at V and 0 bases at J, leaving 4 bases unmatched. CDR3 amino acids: CASSDYRTGASYEQYF. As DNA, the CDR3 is TGTGCCAGCAGTGACTATCGGACAGGGGCCTCCTACGAGCAGTACTTC.

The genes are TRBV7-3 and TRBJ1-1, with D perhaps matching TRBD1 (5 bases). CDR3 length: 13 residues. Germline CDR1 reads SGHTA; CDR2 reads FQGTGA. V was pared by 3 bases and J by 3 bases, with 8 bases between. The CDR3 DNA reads TGTGCCAGCAGCTTTAAACAGGACACTGAAGCTTTCTTT. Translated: CASSFKQDTEAFF.

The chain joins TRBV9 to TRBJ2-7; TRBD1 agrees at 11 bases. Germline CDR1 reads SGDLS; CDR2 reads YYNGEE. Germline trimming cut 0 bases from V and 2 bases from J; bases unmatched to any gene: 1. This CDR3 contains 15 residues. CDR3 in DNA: TGTGCCAGCAGCGTAGGGGGACAGGGGGCCTACGAGCAGTACTTC. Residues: CASSVGGQGAYEQYF.

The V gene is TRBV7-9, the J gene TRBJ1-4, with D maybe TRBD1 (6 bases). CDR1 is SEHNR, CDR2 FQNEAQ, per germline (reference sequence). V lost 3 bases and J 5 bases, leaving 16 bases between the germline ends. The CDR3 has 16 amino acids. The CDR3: CASSLYRVDGNEKLFF. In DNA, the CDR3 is TGTGCCAGCAGCTTGTACAGGGTCGATGGAAATGAAAAACTGTTTTTT.

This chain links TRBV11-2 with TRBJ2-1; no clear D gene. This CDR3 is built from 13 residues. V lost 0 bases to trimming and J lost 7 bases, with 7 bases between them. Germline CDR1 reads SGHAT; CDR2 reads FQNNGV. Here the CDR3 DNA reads TGTGCCAGCAGCTTAGAGGTCGGTAATGAGCAGTTCTTC. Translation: CASSLEVGNEQFF.

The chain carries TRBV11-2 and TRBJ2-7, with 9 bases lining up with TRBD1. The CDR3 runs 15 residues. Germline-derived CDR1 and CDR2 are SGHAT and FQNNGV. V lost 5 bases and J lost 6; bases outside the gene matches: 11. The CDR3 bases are TGTGCCAGCAGCCTCGGGGGACAGGGTGTTTTCGAGCAGTACTTC. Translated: CASSLGGQGVFEQYF.

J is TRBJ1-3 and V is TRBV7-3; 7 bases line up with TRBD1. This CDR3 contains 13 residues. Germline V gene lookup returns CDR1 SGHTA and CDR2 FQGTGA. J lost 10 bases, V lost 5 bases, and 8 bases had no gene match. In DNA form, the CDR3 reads TGTGCCAGCAGCCAGACGCCAGGGGGGACCATATATTTT. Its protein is CASSQTPGGTIYF.

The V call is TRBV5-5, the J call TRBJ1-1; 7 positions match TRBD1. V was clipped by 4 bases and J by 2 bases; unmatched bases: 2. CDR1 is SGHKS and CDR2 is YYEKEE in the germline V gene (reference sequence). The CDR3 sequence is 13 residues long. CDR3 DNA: TGTGCCAGCAGCAGACAGGGAAACACTGAAGCTTTCTTT. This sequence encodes CASSRQGNTEAFF.

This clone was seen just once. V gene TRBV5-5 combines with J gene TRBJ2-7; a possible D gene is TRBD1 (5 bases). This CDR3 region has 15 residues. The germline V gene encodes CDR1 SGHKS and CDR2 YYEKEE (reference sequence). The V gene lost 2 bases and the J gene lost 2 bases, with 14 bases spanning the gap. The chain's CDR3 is CASSFREVAAYEQYF. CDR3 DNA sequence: TGTGCCAGCAGCTTCAGGGAAGTCGCGGCCTACGAGCAGTACTTC.

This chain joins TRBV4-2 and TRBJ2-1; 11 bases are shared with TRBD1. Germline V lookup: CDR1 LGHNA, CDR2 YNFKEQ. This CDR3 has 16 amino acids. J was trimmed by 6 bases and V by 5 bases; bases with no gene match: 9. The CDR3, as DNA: TGTGCCAGCAGCTCTCCGGGGGGACAGGGGGTCAATGAGCAGTTCTTC. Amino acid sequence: CASSSPGGQGVNEQFF.

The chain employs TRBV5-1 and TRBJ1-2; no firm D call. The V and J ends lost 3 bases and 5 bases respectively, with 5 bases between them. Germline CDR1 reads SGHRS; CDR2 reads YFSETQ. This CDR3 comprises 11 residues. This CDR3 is CASSYGYGYTF. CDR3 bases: TGCGCCAGCAGCTATGGGTATGGCTACACCTTC.

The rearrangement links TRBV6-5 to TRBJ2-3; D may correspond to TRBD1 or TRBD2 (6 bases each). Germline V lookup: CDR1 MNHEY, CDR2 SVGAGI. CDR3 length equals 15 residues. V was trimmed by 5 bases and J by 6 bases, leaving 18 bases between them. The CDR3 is CASSPGDGGADTQYF. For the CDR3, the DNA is TGTGCCAGCAGTCCCGGTGACGGGGGCGCGGATACGCAGTATTTT.

CDR3 region: CASTRTGEYDTEAFF. The CDR3 DNA reads as TGTGCCAGCACACGGACAGGGGAATATGACACTGAAGCTTTCTTT. This chain connects TRBV7-3 to TRBJ1-1; 9 bases fit TRBD1. Germline CDR1 SGHTA, CDR2 FQGTGA. The CDR3 is 15 residues long. The J segment lost 3 bases and the V segment lost 7 bases, leaving 9 bases of the junction unmatched. Combining the CDR3 with reference TRBV7-3 and TRBJ1-1 gives the whole variable domain GAGVSQTPSNKVTEKGKYVELRCDPISGHTALYWYRQSLGQGPEFLIYFQGTGAADDSGLPNDRFFAVRPEGSVSTLKIQRTERGDSAVYLCASTRTGEYDTEAFFGQGTRLTVV.

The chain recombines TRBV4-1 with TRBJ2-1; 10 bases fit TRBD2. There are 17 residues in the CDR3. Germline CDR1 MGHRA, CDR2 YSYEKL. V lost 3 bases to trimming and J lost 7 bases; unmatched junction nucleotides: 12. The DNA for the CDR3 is TGCGCCAGCAGCCAGATAGCGGGAGGCTCTTTAGGGAATGAGCAGTTCTTC. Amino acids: CASSQIAGGSLGNEQFF.

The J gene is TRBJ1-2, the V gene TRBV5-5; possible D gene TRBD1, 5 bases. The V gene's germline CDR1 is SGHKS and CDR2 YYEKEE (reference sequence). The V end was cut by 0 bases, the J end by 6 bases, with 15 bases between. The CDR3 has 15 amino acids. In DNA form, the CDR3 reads TGTGCCAGCAGCTTGGGGAGGCCGGGACTAGATGGCTACACCTTC. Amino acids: CASSLGRPGLDGYTF.